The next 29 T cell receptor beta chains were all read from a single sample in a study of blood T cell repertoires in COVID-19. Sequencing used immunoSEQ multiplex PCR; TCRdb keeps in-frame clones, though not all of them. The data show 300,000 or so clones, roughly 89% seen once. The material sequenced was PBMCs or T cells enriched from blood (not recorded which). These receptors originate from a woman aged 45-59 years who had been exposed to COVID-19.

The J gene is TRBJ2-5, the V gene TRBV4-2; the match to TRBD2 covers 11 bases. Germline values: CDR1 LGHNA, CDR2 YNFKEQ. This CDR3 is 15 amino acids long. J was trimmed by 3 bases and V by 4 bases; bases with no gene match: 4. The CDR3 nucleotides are TGTGCCAGCAGCCGAGGGACTAGCGGCGAAGAGACCCAGTACTTC. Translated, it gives CASSRGTSGEETQYF.

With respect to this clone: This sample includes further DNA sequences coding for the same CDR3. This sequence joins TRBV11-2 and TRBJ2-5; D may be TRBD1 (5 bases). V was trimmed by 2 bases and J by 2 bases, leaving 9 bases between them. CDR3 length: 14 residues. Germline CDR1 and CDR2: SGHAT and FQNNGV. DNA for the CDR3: TGTGCCAGCAGCTTACCAGGGATACAAGAGACCCAGTACTTC. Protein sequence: CASSLPGIQETQYF.

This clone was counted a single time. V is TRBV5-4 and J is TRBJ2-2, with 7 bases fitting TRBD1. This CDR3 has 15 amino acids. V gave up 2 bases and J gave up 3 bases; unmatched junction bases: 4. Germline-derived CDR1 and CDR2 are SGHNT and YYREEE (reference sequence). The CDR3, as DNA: TGTGCCAGCAGCTTACAGGGGAGCCACACCGGGGAGCTGTTTTTT. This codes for CASSLQGSHTGELFF.

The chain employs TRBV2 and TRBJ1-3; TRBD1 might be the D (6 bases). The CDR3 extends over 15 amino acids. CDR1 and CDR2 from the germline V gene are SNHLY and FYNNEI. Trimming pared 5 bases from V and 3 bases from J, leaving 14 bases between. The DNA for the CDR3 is TGTGCCAGCAGTCAAGAACAGGGTAGTGGAAACACCATATATTTT. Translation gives CASSQEQGSGNTIYF. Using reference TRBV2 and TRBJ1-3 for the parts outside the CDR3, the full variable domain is EPEVTQTPSHQVTQMGQEVILRCVPISNHLYFYWYRQILGQKVEFLVSFYNNEISEKSEIFDDQFSVERPDGSNFTLKIRSTKLEDSAMYFCASSQEQGSGNTIYFGEGSWLTVV.

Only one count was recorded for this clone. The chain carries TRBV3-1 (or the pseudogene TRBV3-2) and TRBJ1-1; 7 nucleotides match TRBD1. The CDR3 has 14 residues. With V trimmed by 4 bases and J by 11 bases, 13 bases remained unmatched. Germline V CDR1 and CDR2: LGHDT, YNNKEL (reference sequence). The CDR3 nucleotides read TGTGCCAGCAGCCGACAGGGAAACCGCGTCGTGGCTTTCTTT. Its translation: CASSRQGNRVVAFF.

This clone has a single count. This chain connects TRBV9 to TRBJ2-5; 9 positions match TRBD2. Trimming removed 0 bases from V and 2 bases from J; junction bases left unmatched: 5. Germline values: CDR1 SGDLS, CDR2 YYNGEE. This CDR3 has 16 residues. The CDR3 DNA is TGTGCCAGCAGCGTAGGGGCTAGCGGGATACAAGAGACCCAGTACTTC. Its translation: CASSVGASGIQETQYF.

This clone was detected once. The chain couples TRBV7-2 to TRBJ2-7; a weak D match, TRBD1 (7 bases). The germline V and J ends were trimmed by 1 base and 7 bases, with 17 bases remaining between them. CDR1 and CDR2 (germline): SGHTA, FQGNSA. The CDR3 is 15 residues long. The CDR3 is CASSLGRGLGYEQYF. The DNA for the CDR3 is TGTGCCAGCAGCTTAGGGAGGGGGCTAGGGTATGAGCAGTACTTC. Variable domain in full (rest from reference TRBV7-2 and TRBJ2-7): GAGVSQSPSNKVTEKGKDVELRCDPISGHTALYWYRQSLGQGLEFLIYFQGNSAPDKSGLPSDRFSAERTGGSVSTLTIQRTQQEDSAVYLCASSLGRGLGYEQYFGPGTRLTVT.

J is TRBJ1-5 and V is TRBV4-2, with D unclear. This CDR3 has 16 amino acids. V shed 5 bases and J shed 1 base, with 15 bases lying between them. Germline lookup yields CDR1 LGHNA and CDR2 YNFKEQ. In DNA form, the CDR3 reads TGTGCCAGCAGCTCGAACCAAGGCAGGAGCAATCAGCCCCAGCATTTT. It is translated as CASSSNQGRSNQPQHF.

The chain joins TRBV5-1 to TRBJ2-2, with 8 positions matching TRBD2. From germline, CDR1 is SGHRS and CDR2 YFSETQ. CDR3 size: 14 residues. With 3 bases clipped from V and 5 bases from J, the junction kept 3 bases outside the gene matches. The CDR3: CASSSGGPTGELFF. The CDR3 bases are TGCGCCAGCAGCTCGGGGGGGCCGACCGGGGAGCTGTTTTTT.

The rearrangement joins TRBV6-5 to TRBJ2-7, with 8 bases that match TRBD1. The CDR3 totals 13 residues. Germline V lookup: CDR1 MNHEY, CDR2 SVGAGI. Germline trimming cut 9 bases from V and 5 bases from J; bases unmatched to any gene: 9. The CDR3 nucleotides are TGTGCCAGTAACCGGGACAGGCTGAACGAGCAGTACTTC. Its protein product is CASNRDRLNEQYF.

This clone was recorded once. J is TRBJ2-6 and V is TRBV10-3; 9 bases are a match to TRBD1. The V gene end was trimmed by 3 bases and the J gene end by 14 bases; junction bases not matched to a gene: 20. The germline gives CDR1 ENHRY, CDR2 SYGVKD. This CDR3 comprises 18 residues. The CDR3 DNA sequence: TGTGCCATCAGTGATGATCGGACAGGGGTCCTTAGAAGGAACCTCCTGACTTTC. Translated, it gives CAISDDRTGVLRRNLLTF.

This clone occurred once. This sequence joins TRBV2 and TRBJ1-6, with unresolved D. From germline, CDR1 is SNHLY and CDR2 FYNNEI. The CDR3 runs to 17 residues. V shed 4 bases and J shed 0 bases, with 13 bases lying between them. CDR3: CASSVRPPSSYNSPLHF. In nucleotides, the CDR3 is TGTGCCAGCAGTGTAAGACCTCCTAGCTCCTATAATTCACCCCTCCACTTT.

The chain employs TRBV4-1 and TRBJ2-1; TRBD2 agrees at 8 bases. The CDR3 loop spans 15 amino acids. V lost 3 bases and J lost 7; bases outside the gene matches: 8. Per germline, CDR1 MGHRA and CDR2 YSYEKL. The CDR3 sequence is CASSHLAGTPNEQFF. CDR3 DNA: TGCGCCAGCAGCCACTTAGCGGGGACTCCTAATGAGCAGTTCTTC.

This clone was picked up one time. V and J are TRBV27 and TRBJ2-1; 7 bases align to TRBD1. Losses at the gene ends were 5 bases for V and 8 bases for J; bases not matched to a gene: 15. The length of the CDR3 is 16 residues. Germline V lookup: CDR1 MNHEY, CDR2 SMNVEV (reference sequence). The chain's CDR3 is CASSPRGQRVLHEQFF. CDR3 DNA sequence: TGTGCCAGCAGTCCGAGGGGGCAACGGGTGCTCCATGAGCAGTTCTTC.

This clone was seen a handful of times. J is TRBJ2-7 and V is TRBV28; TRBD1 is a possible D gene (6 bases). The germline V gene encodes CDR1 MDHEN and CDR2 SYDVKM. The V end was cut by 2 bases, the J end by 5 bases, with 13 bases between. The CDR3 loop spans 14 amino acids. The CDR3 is CASSLLGAAHEQYF. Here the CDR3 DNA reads TGTGCCAGCAGTTTACTGGGGGCGGCACACGAGCAGTACTTC.

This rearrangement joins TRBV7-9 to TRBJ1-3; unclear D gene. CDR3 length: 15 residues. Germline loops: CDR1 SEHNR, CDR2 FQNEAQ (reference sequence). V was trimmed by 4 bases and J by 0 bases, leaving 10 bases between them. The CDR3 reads CASSSEVSSGNTIYF. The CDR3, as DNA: TGTGCCAGCAGCTCAGAGGTCAGCTCTGGAAACACCATATATTTT.

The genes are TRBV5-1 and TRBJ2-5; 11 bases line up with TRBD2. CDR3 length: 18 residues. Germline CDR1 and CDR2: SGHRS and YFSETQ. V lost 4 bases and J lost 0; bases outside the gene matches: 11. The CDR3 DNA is TGCGCCAGCAGCACCGGGACTAGCGGAAAACGATACCAAGAGACCCAGTACTTC. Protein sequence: CASSTGTSGKRYQETQYF.

CDR3 nucleotides: TGTGCCAGCAGCCAAACCGGGACAGGGCCCTACGAGCAGTACTTC. Amino acids: CASSQTGTGPYEQYF. J is TRBJ2-7 and V is TRBV27; the match to TRBD1 covers 9 bases. V lost 6 bases to trimming and J lost 2 bases; unmatched junction nucleotides: 8. The CDR3 loop spans 15 amino acids. Germline V CDR1 and CDR2: MNHEY, SMNVEV (reference sequence).

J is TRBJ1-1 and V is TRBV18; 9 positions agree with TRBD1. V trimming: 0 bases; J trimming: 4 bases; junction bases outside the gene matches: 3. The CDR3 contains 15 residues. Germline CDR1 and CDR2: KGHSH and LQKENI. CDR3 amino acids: CASSPPGTGFTEAFF. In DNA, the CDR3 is TGTGCCAGCTCACCACCGGGGACAGGGTTCACTGAAGCTTTCTTT. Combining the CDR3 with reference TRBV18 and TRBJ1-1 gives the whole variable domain NAGVMQNPRHLVRRRGQEARLRCSPMKGHSHVYWYRQLPEEGLKFMVYLQKENIIDESGMPKERFSAEFPKEGPSILRIQQVVRGDSAAYFCASSPPGTGFTEAFFGQGTRLTVV.

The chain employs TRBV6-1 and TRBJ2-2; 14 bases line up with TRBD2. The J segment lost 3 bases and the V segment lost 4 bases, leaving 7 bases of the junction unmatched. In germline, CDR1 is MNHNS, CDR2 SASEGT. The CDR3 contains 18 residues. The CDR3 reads CASSGLAGGQWHTGELFF. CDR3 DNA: TGTGCCAGCAGTGGACTAGCGGGGGGGCAATGGCACACCGGGGAGCTGTTTTTT.

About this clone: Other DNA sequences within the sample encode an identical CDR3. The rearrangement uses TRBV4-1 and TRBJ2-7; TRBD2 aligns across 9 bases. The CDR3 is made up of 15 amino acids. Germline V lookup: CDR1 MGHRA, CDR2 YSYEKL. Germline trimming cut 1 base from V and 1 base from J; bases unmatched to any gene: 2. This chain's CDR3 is CASSQGSGGSYEQYF. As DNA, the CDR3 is TGCGCCAGCAGCCAAGGTAGCGGGGGATCCTACGAGCAGTACTTC.

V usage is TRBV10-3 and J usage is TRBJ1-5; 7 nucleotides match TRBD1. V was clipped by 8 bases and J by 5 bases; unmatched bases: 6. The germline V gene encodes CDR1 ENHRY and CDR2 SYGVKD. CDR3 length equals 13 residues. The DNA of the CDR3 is TGTGCCATCCAGGAGGGGGCAGATCAGCCCCAGCATTTT. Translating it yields CAIQEGADQPQHF.

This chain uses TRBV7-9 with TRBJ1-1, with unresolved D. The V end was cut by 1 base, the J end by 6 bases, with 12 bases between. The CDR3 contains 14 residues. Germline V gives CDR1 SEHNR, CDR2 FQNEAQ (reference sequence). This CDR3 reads CASSLGLGSPEAFF. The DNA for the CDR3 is TGTGCCAGCAGCTTAGGTCTTGGCAGTCCTGAAGCTTTCTTT.

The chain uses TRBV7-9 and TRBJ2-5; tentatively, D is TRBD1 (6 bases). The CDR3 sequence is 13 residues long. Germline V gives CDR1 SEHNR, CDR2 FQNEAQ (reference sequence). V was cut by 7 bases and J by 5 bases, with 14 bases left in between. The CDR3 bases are TGTGCCAGCAACAACAGGGTCCGTGAGACCCAGTACTTC. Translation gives CASNNRVRETQYF.

The CDR3 loop reads CASSERGSGNQPQHF. The CDR3 DNA sequence: TGTGCCAGCAGTGAAAGGGGGAGTGGCAATCAGCCCCAGCATTTT. The chain combines TRBV2 with TRBJ1-5; a possible D gene is TRBD1 (6 bases). Trimming stripped 2 bases from V and 2 bases from J, with 10 bases between. The germline V gene has CDR1 SNHLY and CDR2 FYNNEI. This CDR3 spans 15 amino acids.

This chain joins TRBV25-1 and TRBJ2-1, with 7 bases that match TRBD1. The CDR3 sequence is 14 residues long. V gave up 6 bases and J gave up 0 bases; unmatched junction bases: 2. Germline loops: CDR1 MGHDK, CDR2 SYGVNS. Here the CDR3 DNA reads TGTGCCAGCAGGAGACAGGGCTCCTACAATGAGCAGTTCTTC. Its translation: CASRRQGSYNEQFF.

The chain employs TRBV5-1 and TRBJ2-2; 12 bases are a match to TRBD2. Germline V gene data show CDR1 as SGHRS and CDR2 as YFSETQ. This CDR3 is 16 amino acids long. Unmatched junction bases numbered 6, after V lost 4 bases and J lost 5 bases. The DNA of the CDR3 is TGCGCCAGCAGCCCCGGGACTAGCGGGCGTACCGGGGAGCTGTTTTTT. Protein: CASSPGTSGRTGELFF.

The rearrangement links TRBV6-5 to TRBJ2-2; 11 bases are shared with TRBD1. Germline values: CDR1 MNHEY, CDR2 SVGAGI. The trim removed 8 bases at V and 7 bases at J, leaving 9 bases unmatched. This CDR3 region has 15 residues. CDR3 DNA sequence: TGTGCCAGCGGGAGGACAGGGGGCCGGAGCGGGGAGCTGTTTTTT. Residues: CASGRTGGRSGELFF.

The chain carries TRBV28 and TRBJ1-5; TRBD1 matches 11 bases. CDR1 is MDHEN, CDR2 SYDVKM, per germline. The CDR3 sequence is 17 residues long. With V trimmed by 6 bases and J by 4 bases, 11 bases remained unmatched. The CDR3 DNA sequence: TGTGCCAGCAGATCCTCTGGGGGGACAGGGGGAAATCAGCCCCAGCATTTT. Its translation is CASRSSGGTGGNQPQHF.